The following is a T cell receptor beta chain sequence with its context. Libraries were prepared by immunoSEQ multiplex PCR; TCRdb keeps only in-frame clonotypes and omits some of them. This table has 53,000 or so clones, over 90% appearing once. These data are taken from a study of blood T cell repertoires in COVID-19. Study information: Acute and convalescent COVID-19 samples came from the United States, Italy and Spain.

The sequence derives from a human donor in a cohort sampled during active COVID-19. Sequenced sample: peripheral blood.

The CDR3: CASSLEMGSGYGYTF. The CDR3 DNA reads TGTGCCAGCAGCTTAGAGATGGGGAGCGGCTATGGCTACACCTTC. The chain employs TRBV7-9 and TRBJ1-2, with D hard to call. The CDR3 covers 15 residues. V was pared by 1 base and J by 4 bases, with 13 bases between. Germline CDR1 and CDR2: SEHNR and FQNEAQ (reference sequence).